A selection of T cell receptor beta chains follows, all from one sample in a study of cytomegalovirus exposure and HLA in healthy donors. The assay was immunoSEQ multiplex PCR, and TCRdb's table has in-frame clones only and misses some. The sample gives about 49,000 clones, roughly 92% of which show up once; more than 1.4% is in the top ten. Specimen: PBMCs. These TCRs come from a man aged 18 to 29 in good health and CMV-seronegative. Each CDR3 is given with its conserved first and last residue. D genes are given only for firm matches. Size is omitted from some rows. Given values are once, few, many or a class for expanded clones.

D: NA
size: NA
J: TRBJ2-3
V: TRBV28
DNA: TGTGCCAGCAGTTTATGGGGCGGGATTAGCACAGATACGCAGTATTTT
CDR3: CASSLWGGISTDTQYF

D: NA
size: NA
J: TRBJ2-7
V: TRBV2
DNA: TGTGCCAGCAGTGAAGTAGTTGGGGACACTTCTTACGAGCAGTACTTC
CDR3: CASSEVVGDTSYEQYF

D: TRBD2
size: NA
J: TRBJ2-7
V: TRBV9
DNA: TGTGCCAGCAGCGTAGGCGGGAGCTCCTACGAGCAGTACTTC
CDR3: CASSVGGSSYEQYF

D: NA
size: NA
J: TRBJ2-3
V: TRBV6-1
DNA: TGTGCCAGCAGGGACTCCCTAGGTACGCAGTATTTT
CDR3: CASRDSLGTQYF

D: TRBD1
size: NA
J: TRBJ2-3
V: TRBV18
DNA: TGTGCCAGCTCGCCATCCCAGGGGGCCGCAGATACGCAGTATTTT
CDR3: CASSPSQGAADTQYF

D: NA
size: NA
J: TRBJ2-1
V: TRBV6-4
DNA: TGTGCCAGCAGCACGTCTGAGCGGACCTACAATGAGCAGTTCTTC
CDR3: CASSTSERTYNEQFF

D: NA
size: NA
J: TRBJ2-1
V: TRBV5-6
DNA: TGTGCCAGCAGTGGAGACGGGAGCTCCTACAATGAGCAGTTCTTC
CDR3: CASSGDGSSYNEQFF

D: NA
size: NA
J: TRBJ2-5
V: TRBV11-3
DNA: TGTGCCAGCAGCCTTGAGAGGGGGGAGACCCAGTACTTC
CDR3: CASSLERGETQYF

D: TRBD2
size: NA
J: TRBJ2-2
V: TRBV5-4
DNA: TGTGCCAGCAGCCCCCCCGGGACTAGCCTAAACACCGGGGAGCTGTTTTTT
CDR3: CASSPPGTSLNTGELFF

D: NA
size: NA
J: TRBJ1-4
V: TRBV4-3
DNA: TGCGCCAGCAGCCAAGATCCACGGTGGACTAATGAAAAACTGTTTTTT
CDR3: CASSQDPRWTNEKLFF

D: TRBD1
size: NA
J: TRBJ1-2
V: TRBV19
DNA: TGTGCCAGTACCGTGGACAGGGGGCTTACCTACACCTTC
CDR3: CASTVDRGLTYTF

D: TRBD1
size: NA
J: TRBJ1-2
V: TRBV5-1
DNA: TGCGCCAGCAGCCTCGGACAGGGTGAGTCTCTGGGTGGCTACACCTTC
CDR3: CASSLGQGESLGGYTF

D: TRBD2
size: NA
J: TRBJ2-5
V: TRBV7-3
DNA: TGTGCCAGCAGCGTGACTAGCGGGGAGGGGACCCAGTACTTC
CDR3: CASSVTSGEGTQYF

D: NA
size: NA
J: TRBJ2-2
V: TRBV13
DNA: TGTGCCAGCAGCTTAGCGTCGGGGGTCGGCAACACCGGGGAGCTGTTTTTT
CDR3: CASSLASGVGNTGELFF

D: TRBD2
size: NA
J: TRBJ2-3
V: TRBV28
DNA: TGTGCCAGCAGCCCACCGGGACTAGGGGGGATAGATACGCAGTATTTT
CDR3: CASSPPGLGGIDTQYF

D: TRBD2
size: NA
J: TRBJ2-3
V: TRBV11-2
DNA: TGTGCCAGCAGCCCCTGGCTAGCGGGACCACAAGATACGCAGTATTTT
CDR3: CASSPWLAGPQDTQYF

D: TRBD1
size: once
J: TRBJ2-5
V: TRBV16
DNA: TGTGCCAGCAGCCAATTGGGGGACAGAGAAGAGACCCAGTACTTC
CDR3: CASSQLGDREETQYF

D: TRBD1
size: NA
J: TRBJ1-5
V: TRBV28
DNA: TGTGCCAGCAGTTGGGGACAGGGGAATCAGCCCCAGCATTTT
CDR3: CASSWGQGNQPQHF

D: NA
size: NA
J: TRBJ2-5
V: TRBV15
DNA: TGTGCCACCCGTGACGGGCCCCCCCTCGCAGGGGAGACCCAGTACTTC
CDR3: CATRDGPPLAGETQYF

D: NA
size: NA
J: TRBJ1-1
V: TRBV28
DNA: TGTGCCAGCAGTTTGGGCAGGGGGAACACTGAAGCTTTCTTT
CDR3: CASSLGRGNTEAFF

D: NA
size: NA
J: TRBJ1-2
V: TRBV20-1
DNA: TGCAGTGTTGGGGGGGATCATGGCTACACCTTC
CDR3: CSVGGDHGYTF

D: NA
size: once
J: TRBJ2-4
V: TRBV19
DNA: TGTGCCAGTAGTGACAGATTAGCCAAAAACATTCAGTACTTC
CDR3: CASSDRLAKNIQYF

D: NA
size: NA
J: TRBJ2-3
V: TRBV6-1
DNA: TGTGCCAGCAGTCATACAGGGTCCGCCGCAGATACGCAGTATTTT
CDR3: CASSHTGSAADTQYF

D: NA
size: once
J: TRBJ2-1
V: TRBV7-3
DNA: TGTGCCAGCAGCCCCTTTAACATATCCTACAATGAGCAGTTCTTC
CDR3: CASSPFNISYNEQFF

D: TRBD2
size: NA
J: TRBJ2-1
V: TRBV27
DNA: TGTGCCAGCAGTTTGCGGCTAGCGGAATACAATGAGCAGTTCTTC
CDR3: CASSLRLAEYNEQFF

D: TRBD1
size: NA
J: TRBJ1-1
V: TRBV6-5
DNA: TGTGCCAGCAGTTTAACTACAGGGGGCACTGAAGCTTTCTTT
CDR3: CASSLTTGGTEAFF

D: NA
size: NA
J: TRBJ1-5
V: TRBV29-1
DNA: TGCAGCGTTCTGGACAGCGTCTATAGCAATCAGCCCCAGCATTTT
CDR3: CSVLDSVYSNQPQHF

D: TRBD2
size: NA
J: TRBJ2-1
V: TRBV19
DNA: TGTGCCAGTAGTATTGCAGCGGGAGGGATCGCTAGCTCCTACAATGAGCAGTTCTTC
CDR3: CASSIAAGGIASSYNEQFF

D: NA
size: NA
J: TRBJ2-7
V: TRBV19
DNA: TGTGCCAGTAGTACTCGGAGGGCCCAGGACGAGCAGTACTTC
CDR3: CASSTRRAQDEQYF

D: TRBD2
size: NA
J: TRBJ2-1
V: TRBV27
DNA: TGTGCCAGCAGTTTGGGACTAGCGGGAGGTTACAATGAGCAGTTCTTC
CDR3: CASSLGLAGGYNEQFF

D: NA
size: once
J: TRBJ2-7
V: TRBV6-6
DNA: TGTGCCAGCAGGAACCGGGACATTGCCTACGAGCAGTACTTC
CDR3: CASRNRDIAYEQYF

D: TRBD1
size: NA
J: TRBJ2-2
V: TRBV19
DNA: TGTGCCAGTAGTATTCAGGGGGCGCGGAACACCGGGGAGCTGTTTTTT
CDR3: CASSIQGARNTGELFF

D: TRBD2
size: once
J: TRBJ2-7
V: TRBV7-9
DNA: TGTGCCAGCAGCCGGACTAGCGGGAGTTCTTACGAGCAGTACTTC
CDR3: CASSRTSGSSYEQYF

D: NA
size: NA
J: TRBJ1-4
V: TRBV27
DNA: TGTGCCAGCAGTTCCTACAGGGATCGGGATGAAAAACTGTTTTTT
CDR3: CASSSYRDRDEKLFF

D: TRBD1
size: NA
J: TRBJ2-1
V: TRBV19
DNA: TGTGCCAGTAGCCGGATGGGACAGGGTAAAGGTGAGCAGTTCTTC
CDR3: CASSRMGQGKGEQFF

D: TRBD1
size: NA
J: TRBJ2-1
V: TRBV18
DNA: TGTGCCAGCTCACCAAGGACAGGGATCGGGACCTACAATGAGCAGTTCTTC
CDR3: CASSPRTGIGTYNEQFF

D: TRBD2
size: NA
J: TRBJ2-7
V: TRBV7-9
DNA: TGTGCCAGCAGCCACGGACTAGCGGGAGGAGCGTACGAGCAGTACTTC
CDR3: CASSHGLAGGAYEQYF

D: TRBD1
size: NA
J: TRBJ2-5
V: TRBV2
DNA: TGTGCCAGCAGTGAGGAGGGGACAGGGAAGGAGACCCAGTACTTC
CDR3: CASSEEGTGKETQYF

D: TRBD1
size: NA
J: TRBJ2-7
V: TRBV10-3
DNA: TGTGCCATCAGTCCGGGGACAGGGCTGGAGCAGTACTTC
CDR3: CAISPGTGLEQYF

D: TRBD2
size: NA
J: TRBJ2-3
V: TRBV5-1
DNA: TGCGCCAGCAGCGTAGGGACTAGCGGGAGGACCGTGGATACGCAGTATTTT
CDR3: CASSVGTSGRTVDTQYF

D: NA
size: NA
J: TRBJ1-3
V: TRBV5-6
DNA: TGTGCCAGCAGCCGATTGGGAGGGGAATCCTCTGGAAACACCATATATTTT
CDR3: CASSRLGGESSGNTIYF

D: TRBD2
size: NA
J: TRBJ2-1
V: TRBV5-1
DNA: TGCGCCAGCAGCTTGGGACTAGCGGGAGTTGGGAAGCAGTTCTTC
CDR3: CASSLGLAGVGKQFF

D: NA
size: NA
J: TRBJ1-4
V: TRBV7-6
DNA: TGTGCCAGCAGCTTACGGGGGGATGGTGAAAAACTGTTTTTT
CDR3: CASSLRGDGEKLFF

D: TRBD1
size: NA
J: TRBJ1-1
V: TRBV30
DNA: TGTGCCTGGAAGGGACAGGGGAACACTGAAGCTTTCTTT
CDR3: CAWKGQGNTEAFF

D: NA
size: NA
J: TRBJ1-2
V: TRBV19
DNA: TGTGCCAGTAGCCTGTCGTCGGCGGGGGCTTACTATGGCTACACCTTC
CDR3: CASSLSSAGAYYGYTF

D: TRBD2
size: NA
J: TRBJ2-1
V: TRBV27
DNA: TGTGCCAGCAGTCCATTAGCGGGAGTGTCTAACAATGAGCAGTTCTTC
CDR3: CASSPLAGVSNNEQFF

D: TRBD2
size: NA
J: TRBJ2-7
V: TRBV5-5
DNA: TGTGCCAGCAGGCCGACTAGCGGGACAACCTACGAGCAGTACTTC
CDR3: CASRPTSGTTYEQYF

D: NA
size: NA
J: TRBJ2-2
V: TRBV5-1
DNA: TGCGCCAGCAGCTTGGATCCCAGCACCGGGGAGCTGTTTTTT
CDR3: CASSLDPSTGELFF

D: NA
size: NA
J: TRBJ2-7
V: TRBV6-5
DNA: TGTGCCAGCAGTCGGACCCGACAGGCGCCGTACGAGCAGTACTTC
CDR3: CASSRTRQAPYEQYF

D: NA
size: NA
J: TRBJ2-7
V: TRBV2
DNA: TGTGCCAGCAGTCGATCGTTCGCCGGGAGAGGGTTGGACGAGCAGTACTTC
CDR3: CASSRSFAGRGLDEQYF

D: NA
size: NA
J: TRBJ2-7
V: TRBV2
DNA: TGTGCCAGCAGTGGGCTGGGGGGAACCTCCTACGAGCAGTACTTC
CDR3: CASSGLGGTSYEQYF

D: NA
size: NA
J: TRBJ2-3
V: TRBV9
DNA: TGTGCCAGCAGCGTAGAGCCAGGGGCTAGCACAGATACGCAGTATTTT
CDR3: CASSVEPGASTDTQYF

D: TRBD2
size: NA
J: TRBJ2-3
V: TRBV27
DNA: TGTGCCAGCAGTTCGAGACTAGCGGGAGCGGTAGATACGCAGTATTTT
CDR3: CASSSRLAGAVDTQYF

D: TRBD1
size: NA
J: TRBJ1-5
V: TRBV18
DNA: TGTGCCAGCTCCCGACAGGGGTTGGATCGCAATCAGCCCCAGCATTTT
CDR3: CASSRQGLDRNQPQHF

D: NA
size: NA
J: TRBJ1-1
V: TRBV25-1
DNA: TGTGCCAGCAGGGCGGGGACGTCGGGAACTGAAGCTTTCTTT
CDR3: CASRAGTSGTEAFF

D: TRBD2
size: NA
J: TRBJ2-6
V: TRBV2
DNA: TGTGCCAGCAGTGATCCGGTAGCGGGATCTGCTGGGGCCAACGTCCTGACTTTC
CDR3: CASSDPVAGSAGANVLTF

D: TRBD1
size: NA
J: TRBJ2-5
V: TRBV28
DNA: TGTGCCAGCAGGGTGGGACAGGCAGGGGTGGAGACCCAGTACTTC
CDR3: CASRVGQAGVETQYF